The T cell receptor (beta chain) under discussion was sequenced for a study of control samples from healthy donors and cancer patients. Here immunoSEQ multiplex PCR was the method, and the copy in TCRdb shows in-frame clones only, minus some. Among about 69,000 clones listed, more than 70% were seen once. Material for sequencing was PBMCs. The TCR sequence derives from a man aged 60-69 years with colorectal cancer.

CDR3 region: CATSDWTSGGKGEQFF. The CDR3 DNA is TGTGCCACCAGTGATTGGACTAGCGGGGGGAAGGGTGAGCAGTTCTTC. This chain connects TRBV24-1 to TRBJ2-1, with 14 bases identical to TRBD2. Germline V lookup: CDR1 KGHDR, CDR2 SFDVKD. This CDR3 comprises 16 residues. Germline trimming cut 2 bases from V and 9 bases from J; bases unmatched to any gene: 5.